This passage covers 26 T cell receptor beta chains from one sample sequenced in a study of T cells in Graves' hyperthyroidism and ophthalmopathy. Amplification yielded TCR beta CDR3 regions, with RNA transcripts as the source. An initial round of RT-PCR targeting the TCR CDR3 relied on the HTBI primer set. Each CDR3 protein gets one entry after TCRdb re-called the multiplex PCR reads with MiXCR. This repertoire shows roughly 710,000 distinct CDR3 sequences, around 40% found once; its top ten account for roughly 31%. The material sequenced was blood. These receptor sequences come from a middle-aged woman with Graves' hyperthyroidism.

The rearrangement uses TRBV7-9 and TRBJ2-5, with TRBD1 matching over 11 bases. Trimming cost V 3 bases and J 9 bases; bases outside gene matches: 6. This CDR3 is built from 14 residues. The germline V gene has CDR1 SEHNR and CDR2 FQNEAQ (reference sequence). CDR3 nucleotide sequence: TGTGCCAGCAGCTTTGGGACAGGGGGTCAGCCCCAGTACTTC. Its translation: CASSFGTGGQPQYF. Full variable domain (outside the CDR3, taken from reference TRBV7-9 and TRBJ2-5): DTGVSQNPRHKITKRGQNVTFRCDPISEHNRLYWYRQTLGQGPEFLTYFQNEAQLEKSRLLSDRFSAERPKGSFSTLEIQRTEQGDSAMYLCASSFGTGGQPQYFGPGTRLLVL.

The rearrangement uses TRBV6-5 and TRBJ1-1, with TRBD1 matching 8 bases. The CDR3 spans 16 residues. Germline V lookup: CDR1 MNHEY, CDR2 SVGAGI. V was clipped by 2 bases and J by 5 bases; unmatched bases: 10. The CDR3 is CASSYQRGQGRTEAFF. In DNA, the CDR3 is TGTGCCAGCAGTTACCAACGAGGACAGGGTCGGACTGAAGCTTTCTTT.

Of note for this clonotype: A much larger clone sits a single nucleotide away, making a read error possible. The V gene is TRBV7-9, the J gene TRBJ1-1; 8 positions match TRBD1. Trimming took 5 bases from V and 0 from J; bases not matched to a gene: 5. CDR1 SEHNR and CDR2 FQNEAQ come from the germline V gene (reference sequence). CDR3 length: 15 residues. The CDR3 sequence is CASSHRDRMNTEAFF. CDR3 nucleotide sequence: TGTGCCAGCAGCCACCGGGACAGGATGAACACTGAAGCTTTCTTT.

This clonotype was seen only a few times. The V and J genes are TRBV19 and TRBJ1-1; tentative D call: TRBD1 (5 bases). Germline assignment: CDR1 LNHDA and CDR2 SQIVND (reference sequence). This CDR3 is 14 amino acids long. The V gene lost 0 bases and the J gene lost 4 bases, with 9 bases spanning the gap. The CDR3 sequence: CASSIDRAGTEAFF. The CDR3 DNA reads TGTGCCAGTAGTATAGACAGGGCGGGCACTGAAGCTTTCTTT.

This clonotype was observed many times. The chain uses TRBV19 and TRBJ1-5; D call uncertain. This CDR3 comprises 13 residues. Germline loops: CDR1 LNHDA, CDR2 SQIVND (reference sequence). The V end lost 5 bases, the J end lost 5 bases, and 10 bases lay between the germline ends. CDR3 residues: CASSRADDQPQHF. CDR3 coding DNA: TGTGCCAGTAGTCGGGCGGATGATCAGCCCCAGCATTTT.

For the CDR3, the DNA is TGCAGTGCTAGAGACCGACAGGCCAATCAGCCCCAGCATTTT. Protein: CSARDRQANQPQHF. The chain uses TRBV20-1 and TRBJ1-5; D is perhaps TRBD1 (6 bases). Germline lookup yields CDR1 DFQATT and CDR2 SNEGSKA (reference sequence). Trimming took off 0 bases at V and 3 bases at J, with 9 bases between the two ends. The CDR3 totals 14 residues.

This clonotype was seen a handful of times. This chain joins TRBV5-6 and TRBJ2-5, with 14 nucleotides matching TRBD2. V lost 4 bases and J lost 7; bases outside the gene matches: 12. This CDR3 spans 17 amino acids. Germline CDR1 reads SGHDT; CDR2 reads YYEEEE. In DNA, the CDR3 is TGTGCCAGCAGCGCGGGACCGGGACTAGCGGGAGTAGCGACCCAGTACTTC. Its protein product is CASSAGPGLAGVATQYF. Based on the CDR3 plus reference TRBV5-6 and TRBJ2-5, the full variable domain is DAGVTQSPTHLIKTRGQQVTLRCSPKSGHDTVSWYQQALGQGPQFIFQYYEEEERQRGNFPDRFSGHQFPNYSSELNVNALLLGDSALYLCASSAGPGLAGVATQYFGPGTRLLVL.

CDR3 amino acids: CATSSQGTGMGTYEQYF. In DNA, the CDR3 is TGTGCCACCAGCAGCCAGGGGACAGGGATGGGAACCTACGAGCAGTACTTC. This chain links TRBV15 with TRBJ2-7; TRBD1 matches at 9 bases. Trimming removed 3 bases from V and 2 bases from J; junction bases left unmatched: 11. The germline V gene has CDR1 LNHNV and CDR2 YYDKDF (reference sequence). This CDR3 has 17 residues.

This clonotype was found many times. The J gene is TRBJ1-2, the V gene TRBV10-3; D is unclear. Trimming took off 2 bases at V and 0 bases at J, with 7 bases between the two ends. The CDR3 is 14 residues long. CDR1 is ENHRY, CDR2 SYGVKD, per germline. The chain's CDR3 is CAISERIPNYGYTF. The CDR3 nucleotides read TGTGCCATCAGTGAGCGGATTCCTAACTATGGCTACACCTTC.

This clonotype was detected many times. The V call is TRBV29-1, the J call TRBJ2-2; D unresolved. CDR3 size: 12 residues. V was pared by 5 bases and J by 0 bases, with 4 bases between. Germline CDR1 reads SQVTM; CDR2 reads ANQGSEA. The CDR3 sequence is CSVRPNTGELFF. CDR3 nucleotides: TGCAGCGTTCGACCGAACACCGGGGAGCTGTTTTTT.

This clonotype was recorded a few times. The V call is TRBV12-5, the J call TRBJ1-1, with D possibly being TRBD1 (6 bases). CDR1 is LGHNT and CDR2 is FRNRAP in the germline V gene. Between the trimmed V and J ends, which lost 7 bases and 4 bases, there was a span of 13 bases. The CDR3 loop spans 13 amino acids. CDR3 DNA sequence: TGTGCTAGTGCCAACAGGGAACTCACTGAAGCTTTCTTT. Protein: CASANRELTEAFF.

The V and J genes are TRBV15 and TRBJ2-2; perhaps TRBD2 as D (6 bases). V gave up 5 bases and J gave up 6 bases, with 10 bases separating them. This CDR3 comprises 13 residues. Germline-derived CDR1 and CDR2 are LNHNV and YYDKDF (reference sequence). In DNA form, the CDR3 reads TGTGCCACCAGCGCGCGGAGGGCCGGGGAGCTGTTTTTT. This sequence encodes CATSARRAGELFF.

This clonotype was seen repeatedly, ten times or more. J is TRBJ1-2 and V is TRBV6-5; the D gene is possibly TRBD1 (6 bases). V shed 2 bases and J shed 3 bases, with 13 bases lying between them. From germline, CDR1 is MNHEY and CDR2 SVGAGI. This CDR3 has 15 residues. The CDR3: CASSYAGGTDYGYTF. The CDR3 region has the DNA TGTGCCAGCAGTTACGCCGGGGGCACGGACTATGGCTACACCTTC.

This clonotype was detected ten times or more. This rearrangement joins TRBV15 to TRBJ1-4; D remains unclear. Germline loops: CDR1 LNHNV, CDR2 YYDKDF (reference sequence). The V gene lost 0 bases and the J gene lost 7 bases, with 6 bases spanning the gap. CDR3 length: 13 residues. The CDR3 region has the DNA TGTGCCACCAGCAGAGATCACGTTGAAAAACTGTTTTTT. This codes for CATSRDHVEKLFF.

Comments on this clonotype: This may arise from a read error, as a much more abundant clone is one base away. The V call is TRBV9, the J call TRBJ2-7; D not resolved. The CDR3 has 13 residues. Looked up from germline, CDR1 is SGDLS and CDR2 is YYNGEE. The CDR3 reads CASNVAGFREQYF. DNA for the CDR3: TGTGCCAGCAACGTAGCTGGGTTCCGCGAGCAGTACTTC.

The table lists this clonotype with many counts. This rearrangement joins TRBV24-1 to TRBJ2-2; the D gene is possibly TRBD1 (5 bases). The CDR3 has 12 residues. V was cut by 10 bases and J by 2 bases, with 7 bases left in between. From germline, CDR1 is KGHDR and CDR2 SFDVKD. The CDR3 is CATGVNTGELFF. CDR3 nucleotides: TGTGCCACAGGGGTTAACACCGGGGAGCTGTTTTTT.

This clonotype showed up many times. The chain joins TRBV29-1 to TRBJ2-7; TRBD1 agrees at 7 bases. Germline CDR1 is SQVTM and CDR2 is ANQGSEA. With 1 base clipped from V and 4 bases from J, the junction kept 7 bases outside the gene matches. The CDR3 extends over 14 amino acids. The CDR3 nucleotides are TGCAGCGTTGAAGGCAGGGGGAATAGGTACGAGCAGTACTTC. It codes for CSVEGRGNRYEQYF.

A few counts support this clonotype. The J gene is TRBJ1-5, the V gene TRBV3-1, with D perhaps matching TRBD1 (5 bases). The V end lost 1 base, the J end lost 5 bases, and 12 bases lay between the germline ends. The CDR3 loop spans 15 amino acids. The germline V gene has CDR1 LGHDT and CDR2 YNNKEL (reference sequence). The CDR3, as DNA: TGTGCCAGCAGCCAAGGGGGGACGGATGATCAGCCCCAGCATTTT. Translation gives CASSQGGTDDQPQHF.

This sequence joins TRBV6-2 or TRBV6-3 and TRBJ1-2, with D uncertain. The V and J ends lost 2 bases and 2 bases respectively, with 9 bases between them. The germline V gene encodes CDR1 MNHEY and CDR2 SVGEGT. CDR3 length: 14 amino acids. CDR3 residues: CASSYGEVNYGYTF. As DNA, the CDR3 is TGTGCCAGCAGTTACGGCGAAGTAAACTATGGCTACACCTTC.

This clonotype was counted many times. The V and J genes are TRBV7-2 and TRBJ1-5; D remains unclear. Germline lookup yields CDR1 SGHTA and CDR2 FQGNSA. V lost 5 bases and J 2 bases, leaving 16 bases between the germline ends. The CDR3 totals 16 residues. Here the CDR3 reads CASSTEGGGGNQPQHF. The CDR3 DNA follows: TGTGCCAGCAGCACGGAGGGCGGAGGAGGCAATCAGCCCCAGCATTTT.

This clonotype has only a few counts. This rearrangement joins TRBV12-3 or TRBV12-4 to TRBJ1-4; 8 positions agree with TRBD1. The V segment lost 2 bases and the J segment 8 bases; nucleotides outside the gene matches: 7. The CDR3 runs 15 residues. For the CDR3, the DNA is TGTGCCAGCAGTTTACATCAGGGGGCGTCGGAAAAACTGTTTTTT. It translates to CASSLHQGASEKLFF.

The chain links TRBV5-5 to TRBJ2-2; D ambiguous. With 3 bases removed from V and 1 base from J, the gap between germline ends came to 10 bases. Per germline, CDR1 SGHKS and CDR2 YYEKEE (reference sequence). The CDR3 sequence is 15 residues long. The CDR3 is CASSSDRRNTGELFF. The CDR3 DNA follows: TGTGCCAGCAGCTCGGACCGCCGGAACACCGGGGAGCTGTTTTTT.

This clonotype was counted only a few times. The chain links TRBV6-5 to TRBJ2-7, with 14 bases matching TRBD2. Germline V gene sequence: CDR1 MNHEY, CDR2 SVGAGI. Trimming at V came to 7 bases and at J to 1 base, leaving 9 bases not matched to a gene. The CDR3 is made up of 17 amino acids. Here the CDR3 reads CASTQTSGGAVSYEQYF. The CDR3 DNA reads TGTGCCAGCACCCAGACTAGCGGGGGGGCGGTATCCTACGAGCAGTACTTC.

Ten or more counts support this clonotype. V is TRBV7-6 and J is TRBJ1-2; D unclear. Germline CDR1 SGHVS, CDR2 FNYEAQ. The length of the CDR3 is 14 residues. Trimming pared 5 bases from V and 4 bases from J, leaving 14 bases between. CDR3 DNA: TGTGCCAGCAGCCAAGGCCCCGAGGGCTATGGCTACACCTTC. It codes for CASSQGPEGYGYTF.

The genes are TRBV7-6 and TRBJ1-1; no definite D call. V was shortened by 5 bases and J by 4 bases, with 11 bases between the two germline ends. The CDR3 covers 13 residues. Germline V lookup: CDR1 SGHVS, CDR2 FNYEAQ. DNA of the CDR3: TGTGCCAGCAGCCCTTGGGAGGGCACTGAAGCTTTCTTT. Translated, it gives CASSPWEGTEAFF.

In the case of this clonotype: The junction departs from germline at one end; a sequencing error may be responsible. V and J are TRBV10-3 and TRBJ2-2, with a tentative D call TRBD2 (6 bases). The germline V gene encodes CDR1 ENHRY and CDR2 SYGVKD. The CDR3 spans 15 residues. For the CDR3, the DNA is TGTGCCAGCAGTCGGGACTCGGCTCGGACCGGGGAGCTGTTTTTT. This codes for CASSRDSARTGELFF.